This T cell receptor (beta chain) was sequenced for a study of regulatory T cells in long-lasting Graves disease. Study information: It was over 5 years of antithyroid drugs, with positive TSH receptor antibodies, that meant persistent Graves' disease. Study observations and caveats: A limited number of samples was an acknowledged limitation. New patients shared fewer public clonotypes (around 880) than persistent patients did (approximately 2,700).

Time point: persistent/refractory GD, antithyroid drugs over 5 years with positive TRAb. TCR sequences were obtained from RNA taken from PBMCs. For TCR beta, libraries came from iRepertoire HTBI primers and Arm-PCR of CDR3 regions. Using its own MiXCR run on the multiplex PCR reads, TCRdb lists one record per CDR3 protein. The data show hundreds of thousands of distinct CDR3 sequences, around 20% seen once. This clonotype has ten or more counts. What it recognizes is unknown. This specimen consisted of peripheral blood mononuclear cells (PBMCs), obtained when the disease was refractory, from a patient treated with antithyroid drugs. This sequence was found in a female donor with Graves disease.

In DNA form, the CDR3 reads TGTGCCAGCAGTCGCCCGACGAAGGGTATGCGGGGCTACACCTTC. Its translation is CASSRPTKGMRGYTF. The V call is TRBV28, the J call TRBJ1-2; D remains unclear. This CDR3 contains 15 residues. Germline loops: CDR1 MDHEN, CDR2 SYDVKM. V lost 5 bases to trimming and J lost 8 bases, with 21 bases between them.